The clone carrying this T cell receptor beta chain was picked up one time. Its antigen is undetermined. This specimen belongs to a study of cytotoxic CD8 clonotypes in ibrutinib-treated CLL. As for the study in general: A mean of around 270,000 productive templates and 100,000 or so productive rearrangements was obtained per sample.

Sequencing was designed to attain a depth spanning 1 in 200,000 to 1 in 1 million T cells. Method: immunoSEQ multiplex PCR; TCRdb's copy keeps in-frame clones and lacks some. The sample consists of more than 85,000 clones, approximately 71% of them appearing once. Study-wide results and limits: In comparison with age-matched healthy donors, baseline clonality was higher and tracked circulating CD8+ T-cell counts. Sustained-remission patients were sampled at different times than progressing patients were.

This sequence originates from a human donor with chronic lymphocytic leukemia. This material consisted of PBMCs, taken after 24 months of ibrutinib treatment.

As DNA, the CDR3 is TGTGCCAGCAGCTTGGCCGCAGGGTGGGACACCGGGGAGCTGTTTTTT. This gives the protein CASSLAAGWDTGELFF. V gene TRBV5-6 combines with J gene TRBJ2-2, with D possibly TRBD1 on 5 matching bases. The V end lost 0 bases, the J end lost 3 bases, and 12 bases lay between the germline ends. Germline V gene lookup returns CDR1 SGHDT and CDR2 YYEEEE. The CDR3 covers 16 residues.